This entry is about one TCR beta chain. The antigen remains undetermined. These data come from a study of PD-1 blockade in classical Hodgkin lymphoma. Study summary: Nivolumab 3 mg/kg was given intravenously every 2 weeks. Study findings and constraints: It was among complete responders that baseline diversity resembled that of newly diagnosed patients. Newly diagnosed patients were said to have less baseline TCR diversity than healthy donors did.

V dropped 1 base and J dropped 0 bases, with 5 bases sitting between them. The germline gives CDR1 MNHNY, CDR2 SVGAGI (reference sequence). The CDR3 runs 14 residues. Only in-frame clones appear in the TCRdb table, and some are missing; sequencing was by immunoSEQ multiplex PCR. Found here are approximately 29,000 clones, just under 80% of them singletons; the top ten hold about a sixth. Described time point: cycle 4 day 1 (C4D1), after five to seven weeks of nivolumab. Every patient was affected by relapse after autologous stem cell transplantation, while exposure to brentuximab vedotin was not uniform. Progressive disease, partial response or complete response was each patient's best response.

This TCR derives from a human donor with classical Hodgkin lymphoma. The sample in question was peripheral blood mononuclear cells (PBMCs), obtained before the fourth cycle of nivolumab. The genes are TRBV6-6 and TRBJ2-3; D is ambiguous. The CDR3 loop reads CASSYFPSTDTQYF. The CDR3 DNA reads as TGTGCCAGCAGTTACTTCCCTAGCACAGATACGCAGTATTTT.